This is a list of T cell receptor beta chains from one sample in a study of cytomegalovirus exposure and HLA in healthy donors. Data came from immunoSEQ multiplex PCR; TCRdb stores just in-frame clones and leaves some out. This sample's table has more than 40,000 clones. The material sequenced was PBMCs. All receptors derive from a woman in her forties in good health and CMV-seronegative. CDR3s include the opening cysteine and the closing phenylalanine or tryptophan. The D gene is left open where the match is weak.

TRBJ2-2 | . | TRBV18 | TGTGCCAGCTCACTCACGGACTGGAGTACCGGGGAGCTGTTTTTT | CASSLTDWSTGELFF
TRBJ2-7 | TRBD2 | TRBV4-2 | TGTGCCAGCAGCCCTACTAGCGGGACCCTCTACGAGCAGTACTTC | CASSPTSGTLYEQYF
TRBJ2-1 | . | TRBV2 | TGTGCCAGCAGTGACGTGAAAGGGGCAGCTAGGGAGCAGTTCTTC | CASSDVKGAAREQFF
TRBJ2-2 | TRBD1 | TRBV28 | TGTGCCAGCAGGCCCGGGACAGCGAACACCGGGGAGCTGTTTTTT | CASRPGTANTGELFF
TRBJ2-1 | TRBD1 | TRBV5-1 | TGCGCCAGCAGCCACGTGGGGGACAGCCACAATGAGCAGTTCTTC | CASSHVGDSHNEQFF
TRBJ1-1 | TRBD1 | TRBV27 | TGTGCCAGCAGTGAGAGACAGGGTCAGAACACTGAAGCTTTCTTT | CASSERQGQNTEAFF
TRBJ2-7 | TRBD1 | TRBV2 | TGTGCCAGCAGTGGACCCACCTCATTGACAGGGGTTAGGGGCTACGAGCAGTACTTC | CASSGPTSLTGVRGYEQYF
TRBJ2-7 | TRBD2 | TRBV30 | TGTGCCTGGAGACGAACCCCGGCTAGCGGGATCCTCGCCTACGAGCAGTACTTC | CAWRRTPASGILAYEQYF
TRBJ1-2 | . | TRBV5-4 | TGTGCCAGCAGCTCCCCAGAACAGGGCGGGGGTAGCGGCTACACCTTC | CASSSPEQGGGSGYTF
TRBJ2-7 | . | TRBV2 | TGTGCCACCCATAAGGAGGGAGCCTACGAGCAGTACTTC | CATHKEGAYEQYF
TRBJ1-1 | . | TRBV13 | TGTGCCAGCAGCAGGCCCGGAGCACTTTCTATGAACACTGAAGCTTTCTTT | CASSRPGALSMNTEAFF
TRBJ2-1 | TRBD2 | TRBV5-1 | TGCGCCAGCAGCTTTAGCGGGTACGGGAATGAGCAGTTCTTC | CASSFSGYGNEQFF
TRBJ2-2 | TRBD1 | TRBV5-1 | TGCGCCAGCAGCACCGGACAGGGGGGCGGGGAGCTGTTTTTT | CASSTGQGGGELFF
TRBJ1-2 | TRBD1 | TRBV2 | TGTGCCATCCCGGGACAGCGGGGCTACACCTTC | CAIPGQRGYTF
TRBJ2-2 | TRBD2 | TRBV4-1 | TGCGCCAGCAGCCAACTACTAGCGGGAGATTTCACCGGGGAGCTGTTTTTT | CASSQLLAGDFTGELFF
TRBJ1-2 | . | TRBV6-5 | TGTGCCAGCACCGCGGAGGGATGGCGGGGTGGCTACACCTTC | CASTAEGWRGGYTF
TRBJ2-1 | TRBD2 | TRBV5-1 | TGCGCCAGCACGGGCGGGAGCTCCTACAATGAGCAGTTCTTC | CASTGGSSYNEQFF
TRBJ2-7 | TRBD2 | TRBV7-3 | TGTGCCAGCAGCCGGCTAGCGGGAGGGGGGGAGCAGTACTTC | CASSRLAGGGEQYF
TRBJ1-2 | . | TRBV5-4 | TGTGCCAGCAGCCCGGGGGGGCGGGACTATGGCTACACCTTC | CASSPGGRDYGYTF
TRBJ2-1 | TRBD2 | TRBV18 | TGTGCCAGCTCACCACAGGCGGGAGCGACCTACAATGAGCAGTTCTTC | CASSPQAGATYNEQFF
TRBJ1-6 | . | TRBV25-1 | TGTGCCAGCAGTGAAGACAAGCACCATAATTCACCCCTCCACTTT | CASSEDKHHNSPLHF
TRBJ2-7 | TRBD2 | TRBV6-5 | TGTGCCAGCAGTTACGCCGGGACTAGCGCCTACGAGCAGTACTTC | CASSYAGTSAYEQYF
TRBJ2-7 | TRBD1 | TRBV15 | TGTGCCACCAGCAGAGATCTAACGGACAGGGGAACCTACGAGCAGTACTTC | CATSRDLTDRGTYEQYF
TRBJ2-1 | . | TRBV19 | TGTGCCAGTAGTCAACTCCAGGGGCTTGGGAATGAGCAGTTCTTC | CASSQLQGLGNEQFF
TRBJ2-7 | . | TRBV4-1 | TGCGCCAGCAGCCAAGTTAGCGGCGAGCAGTACTTC | CASSQVSGEQYF
TRBJ2-5 | . | TRBV4-2 | TGTGCCAGCAGCCAAGTCACGGGGGAAGGGACCCAGTACTTC | CASSQVTGEGTQYF
TRBJ2-7 | TRBD2 | TRBV6-1 | TGTGCCAGCAGTGATTCGGGGGGCTCCTACGAGCAGTACTTC | CASSDSGGSYEQYF
TRBJ2-7 | . | TRBV5-1 | TGCGCCAGCAGCTTACGGAAAGGGGGTCACGAGCAGTACTTC | CASSLRKGGHEQYF
TRBJ2-7 | TRBD2 | TRBV4-1 | TGCGCCAGCAGCCGGGGAGGACTAGTCAATCTCCACGAGCAGTACTTC | CASSRGGLVNLHEQYF
TRBJ1-2 | . | TRBV10-3 | TGTGCCATCAGTGACCACGCGGGGGCGCAGGGTAGAAAATCGGGTGGCTACACCTTC | CAISDHAGAQGRKSGGYTF
TRBJ2-1 | . | TRBV18 | TGTGCCAGCTCACCGGGAGATGAGCAGTTCTTC | CASSPGDEQFF
TRBJ1-1 | TRBD1 | TRBV7-9 | TGTGCCAGCAGCTTATGGGCAGGGGGAGACACTGAAGCTTTCTTT | CASSLWAGGDTEAFF
TRBJ1-1 | . | TRBV4-1 | TGCGCCAGCAGCCAAGTTCCCCTCGGGGAAGCTTTCTTT | CASSQVPLGEAFF
TRBJ2-2 | TRBD2 | TRBV4-3 | TGCGCCAGCAGCCAAGAAAGGCTAGCGGGGGGGCCCGGCGGGGAGCTGTTTTTT | CASSQERLAGGPGGELFF
TRBJ1-2 | . | TRBV9 | TGTGCCAGCAGCGTAGTAGCAGCCGAGGGTGGCTACACCTTC | CASSVVAAEGGYTF
TRBJ2-1 | TRBD2 | TRBV11-3 | TGTGCCAGCAGCAAGGGACTAGCGGGCAATGAGCAGTTCTTC | CASSKGLAGNEQFF
TRBJ1-2 | . | TRBV4-3 | TGCGCCAGCAGCCAAGATGCGGGGGCCAGAGTCTACACCTTC | CASSQDAGARVYTF
TRBJ1-2 | TRBD1 | TRBV5-4 | TGTGCCAGCAGCTTGGTTACAGGGGCGAACTATGGCTACACCTTC | CASSLVTGANYGYTF
TRBJ2-2 | . | TRBV6-1 | TGTGCCAGCAGCAGGGTCCGTAACACCGGGGAGCTGTTTTTT | CASSRVRNTGELFF
TRBJ1-1 | . | TRBV6-1 | TGTGCCAGCCTTCCCGGGGGTTTGAACACTGAAGCTTTCTTT | CASLPGGLNTEAFF
TRBJ2-5 | TRBD1 | TRBV7-7 | TGTGCTAGCAGCCGGTGGGACAGGGGGCAAGAGACCCAGTACTTC | CASSRWDRGQETQYF
TRBJ2-3 | . | TRBV1 | TGCACCAGCAGTCGGGGGTTTAGCACAGATACGCAGTATTTT | CTSSRGFSTDTQYF
TRBJ2-7 | . | TRBV27 | TGTGCCAGCAGCTCTCCACATGAAGCCTACGAGCAGTACTTC | CASSSPHEAYEQYF
TRBJ1-5 | . | TRBV4-1 | TGCGCCAGCAGCCTCTGGCCGGTGGGCCCCAATCAGCCCCAGCATTTT | CASSLWPVGPNQPQHF
TRBJ1-3 | . | TRBV4-3 | TGCGCCAGCAGCCAAGATTTCCGGGTCGTTGGGGGAAACACCATATATTTT | CASSQDFRVVGGNTIYF
TRBJ1-1 | . | TRBV6-6 | TGTGCCAGCAGTTACCAGGGTCCGAACACTGAAGCTTTCTTT | CASSYQGPNTEAFF
TRBJ2-7 | TRBD2 | TRBV5-1 | TGCGCCAGCAGCTTGGCCGCGGGAGTCGGCGAGCAGTACTTC | CASSLAAGVGEQYF
TRBJ1-3 | . | TRBV14 | TGTGCCAGCAGCGGGGGCGTCGGAAACACCATATATTTT | CASSGGVGNTIYF
TRBJ2-7 | TRBD1 | TRBV7-9 | TGTGCCAGCAGCTCTCAGGGGGCTGGGGAGCAGTACTTC | CASSSQGAGEQYF
TRBJ1-5 | TRBD1 | TRBV4-3 | TGCGCCAGTAGCCAAGCCCCAGGGGGGAATCAGCCCCAGCATTTT | CASSQAPGGNQPQHF
TRBJ2-1 | TRBD2 | TRBV5-1 | TGCGCCAGCAGCTTGGTACTAGCGGGGTCCTACAATGAGCAGTTCTTC | CASSLVLAGSYNEQFF
TRBJ2-5 | TRBD2 | TRBV6-5 | TGTGCCAGCGGGGGAGGGTTTACAGAGACCCAGTACTTC | CASGGGFTETQYF
TRBJ2-1 | TRBD2 | TRBV7-6 | TGTGCCAGCAGCCCTCGGACTAGCGGTGGGAATGAGCAGTTCTTC | CASSPRTSGGNEQFF
TRBJ2-3 | . | TRBV6-1 | TGTGCCAGCAGGAACGGGGGGCCCACAGATAAGCAGTATTTT | CASRNGGPTDKQYF
TRBJ2-3 | . | TRBV4-1 | TGCGCCAGCAGCCTCCCCTCTCCCTATAAGCAGTATTTT | CASSLPSPYKQYF